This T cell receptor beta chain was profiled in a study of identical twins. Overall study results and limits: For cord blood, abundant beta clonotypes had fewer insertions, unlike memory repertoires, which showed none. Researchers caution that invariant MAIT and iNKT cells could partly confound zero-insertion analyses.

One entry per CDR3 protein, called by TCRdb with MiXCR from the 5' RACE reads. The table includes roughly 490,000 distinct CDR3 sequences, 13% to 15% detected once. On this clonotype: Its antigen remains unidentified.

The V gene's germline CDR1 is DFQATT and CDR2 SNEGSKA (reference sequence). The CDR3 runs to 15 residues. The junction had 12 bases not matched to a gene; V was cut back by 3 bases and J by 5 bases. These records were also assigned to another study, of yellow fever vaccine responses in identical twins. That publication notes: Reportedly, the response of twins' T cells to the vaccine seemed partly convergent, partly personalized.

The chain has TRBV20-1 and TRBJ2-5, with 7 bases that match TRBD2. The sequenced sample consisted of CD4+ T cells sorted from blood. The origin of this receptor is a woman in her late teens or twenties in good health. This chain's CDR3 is CSASLPAGARETQYF. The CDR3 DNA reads TGCAGTGCTAGCCTCCCCGCGGGAGCTCGGGAGACCCAGTACTTC.